Below, 18 T cell receptor beta chains from the same sample are listed, as sequenced in a study of blood T cells in healthy people across ages. Through a sample-barcoded 5' primer and a J-beta primer mix, a second PCR was run for roughly 7 to 11 cycles. TCRdb analysed the 5' RACE reads with MiXCR anew, one entry per CDR3 protein. The table lists some 1,800,000 distinct CDR3 sequences, 39% of them singletons. The sequencing input was blood. The receptors derive from a human donor in good health.

This clonotype was found a few times. The V gene is TRBV4-3, the J gene TRBJ2-3; D not resolved. Germline V CDR1 and CDR2: LGHNA, YSLEER. V was clipped by 3 bases and J by 2 bases, with 12 bases between them. This CDR3 has 15 amino acids. The DNA of the CDR3 is TGCGCCAGCAGCCAGGTTGAGTATTTCACAGATACGCAGTATTTT. It translates to CASSQVEYFTDTQYF.

The genes are TRBV7-3 and TRBJ2-5; 11 bases match TRBD1. V shed 1 base, J shed 11 bases, and the junction held 6 bases outside the gene matches. The germline V gene has CDR1 SGHTA and CDR2 FQGTGA. CDR3 length: 14 residues. CDR3 sequence: CASSLMGQGEVQYF. CDR3 DNA: TGTGCCAGCAGCTTAATGGGACAGGGGGAAGTGCAGTACTTC.

This chain joins TRBV5-5 and TRBJ2-7; no reliable D call. Germline V gene sequence: CDR1 SGHKS, CDR2 YYEKEE (reference sequence). Deletions cut 1 base from V and 3 bases from J, with 11 bases between. The CDR3 contains 14 residues. The CDR3 is CASSLSGVGYEQYF. The CDR3, as DNA: TGTGCCAGCAGCTTGTCTGGGGTTGGCTACGAGCAGTACTTC.

This clonotype occurred a few times. V usage is TRBV20-1 and J usage is TRBJ2-1; 8 positions agree with TRBD2. The CDR3 runs to 16 residues. The V gene's germline CDR1 is DFQATT and CDR2 SNEGSKA (reference sequence). With 5 bases clipped from V and 0 bases from J, the junction kept 9 bases outside the gene matches. CDR3 region: CSAGNRGGRSYNEQFF. The DNA of the CDR3 is TGCAGTGCTGGGAACCGCGGGGGGCGCTCCTACAATGAGCAGTTCTTC.

V usage is TRBV5-1 and J usage is TRBJ2-3, with 8 bases identical to TRBD2. Germline V gene lookup returns CDR1 SGHRS and CDR2 YFSETQ. CDR3 length: 15 residues. Trimming removed 3 bases from V and 7 bases from J; junction bases left unmatched: 10. The CDR3 reads CASSYSGTRRNTQYF. CDR3 DNA sequence: TGCGCCAGCAGCTACTCCGGGACTAGAAGGAATACGCAGTATTTT.

This clonotype has just a few counts. V and J are TRBV5-6 and TRBJ1-6; 7 bases are a match to TRBD1. Trimming cost V 4 bases and J 7 bases; bases outside gene matches: 11. The CDR3 extends over 16 amino acids. In germline, CDR1 is SGHDT, CDR2 YYEEEE. The DNA of the CDR3 is TGTGCCAGCAGCGAATCAAACAGGGGTAAAAATTCACCCCTCCACTTT. Encoded protein: CASSESNRGKNSPLHF.

The chain employs TRBV5-1 and TRBJ2-2; 7 bases are a match to TRBD1. Losses at the gene ends were 4 bases for V and 6 bases for J; bases not matched to a gene: 12. The CDR3 totals 16 residues. Germline values: CDR1 SGHRS, CDR2 YFSETQ. DNA of the CDR3: TGCGCCAGCAGCCTGATGTCCAGCCAGGGGGCCGGGGAGCTGTTTTTT. Translated: CASSLMSSQGAGELFF.

This clonotype has more than one count but fewer than ten. The chain is built from TRBV20-1 and TRBJ2-3; D unresolved. Looked up from germline, CDR1 is DFQATT and CDR2 is SNEGSKA (reference sequence). Deletions cut 1 base from V and 3 bases from J, with 8 bases between. The CDR3 is made up of 13 amino acids. CDR3 in amino acids: CSARVIETDTQYF. In DNA, the CDR3 is TGCAGTGCTAGAGTTATAGAAACAGATACGCAGTATTTT.

The rearrangement joins TRBV18 to TRBJ2-5; no definite D call. Germline loops: CDR1 KGHSH, CDR2 LQKENI. CDR3 length equals 12 residues. V lost 4 bases and J 6 bases, leaving 9 bases between the germline ends. Written as DNA, the CDR3 is TGTGCCAGCTCACAGGACGTGAAGACCCAGTACTTC. It is translated as CASSQDVKTQYF. The full variable domain, with the rest looked up from reference TRBV18 and TRBJ2-5, is NAGVMQNPRHLVRRRGQEARLRCSPMKGHSHVYWYRQLPEEGLKFMVYLQKENIIDESGMPKERFSAEFPKEGPSILRIQQVVRGDSAAYFCASSQDVKTQYFGPGTRLLVL.

The V gene is TRBV7-9, the J gene TRBJ1-4; no clear D gene. V lost 1 base, J lost 2 bases, and 8 bases lay in between. Per the germline V gene, CDR1 is SEHNR and CDR2 is FQNEAQ (reference sequence). This CDR3 is built from 15 residues. The CDR3, as DNA: TGTGCCAGCAGCTTAGGGCGGCCGACTAATGAAAAACTGTTTTTT. It specifies CASSLGRPTNEKLFF. Full variable domain (missing parts from reference TRBV7-9 and TRBJ1-4): DTGVSQNPRHKITKRGQNVTFRCDPISEHNRLYWYRQTLGQGPEFLTYFQNEAQLEKSRLLSDRFSAERPKGSFSTLEIQRTEQGDSAMYLCASSLGRPTNEKLFFGSGTQLSVL.

This clonotype showed up just a few times. The V call is TRBV7-2, the J call TRBJ1-1, with D maybe TRBD1 (5 bases). The CDR3 totals 15 residues. The germline CDR1 and CDR2 sequences are SGHTA and FQGNSA. Trimming pared 2 bases from V and 4 bases from J, leaving 14 bases between. CDR3 protein: CASSLSNGGGTEAFF. In DNA, the CDR3 is TGTGCCAGCAGCTTATCTAACGGGGGGGGCACTGAAGCTTTCTTT.

This clonotype was counted between two and nine times. The V call is TRBV20-1, the J call TRBJ1-2; the match to TRBD1 covers 9 bases. The length of the CDR3 is 13 residues. Germline CDR1 and CDR2: DFQATT and SNEGSKA (reference sequence). V lost 5 bases, J lost 4 bases, and 5 bases stayed unmatched. The CDR3: CSAWTGVRYGYTF. The CDR3, as DNA: TGCAGTGCTTGGACAGGGGTGCGCTATGGCTACACCTTC.

The chain carries TRBV4-3 and TRBJ1-2; no firm D call. CDR1 is LGHNA, CDR2 YSLEER, per germline. V was shortened by 4 bases and J by 3 bases, with 12 bases between the two germline ends. The CDR3 consists of 14 residues. The CDR3 DNA reads as TGCGCCAGCAGCCTCTTAGGGTCCTACTATGGCTACACCTTC. Translation gives CASSLLGSYYGYTF.

The chain carries TRBV30 and TRBJ1-1, with D uncertain. CDR1 and CDR2 (germline): GTSNPN, SVGIG (reference sequence). There are 11 residues in the CDR3. V lost 0 bases and J lost 7, with 6 bases in between. CDR3 sequence (DNA): TGTGCCTGGAGTGTAATGGTTGAAGCTTTCTTT. It encodes CAWSVMVEAFF.

The chain links TRBV5-1 to TRBJ1-4; D not resolved. Germline CDR1 is SGHRS and CDR2 is YFSETQ. V shed 0 bases and J shed 8 bases, with 8 bases lying between them. This CDR3 region has 13 residues. The CDR3 sequence is CASSLEHGEKLFF. The CDR3 coding sequence is TGCGCCAGCAGCTTGGAACACGGGGAAAAACTGTTTTTT.

The rearrangement joins TRBV25-1 to TRBJ2-3; D is unresolved. The CDR3 runs 14 residues. Germline CDR1 and CDR2: MGHDK and SYGVNS. Trimming pared 8 bases from V and 2 bases from J, leaving 14 bases between. The DNA for the CDR3 is TGTGCCAGCCGAGAGGCAGTGAACACAGATACGCAGTATTTT. Residues: CASREAVNTDTQYF.

This clonotype was recorded a few times. The chain uses TRBV21-1 and TRBJ2-4; the D call TRBD2 from the table was never checked on the DNA. TRBV21-1 is listed as a pseudogene. The CDR3 totals 14 residues. The CDR3 protein is CASSSGTKADIQYF. The CDR3 DNA is TGTGCCAGCAGCTCCGGGACTAAGGCAGACATTCAGTACTTC.

This clonotype was seen only a few times. As DNA, the CDR3 is TGTGCCAGCAGTTTTTCGAGGGTCCGGGGCTACACCTTC. Translating it yields CASSFSRVRGYTF. J is TRBJ1-2 and V is TRBV12-3 or TRBV12-4; D is uncertain. The CDR3 spans 13 residues. The ends were cut back, 3 bases at V and 8 bases at J, with 13 bases in the middle.